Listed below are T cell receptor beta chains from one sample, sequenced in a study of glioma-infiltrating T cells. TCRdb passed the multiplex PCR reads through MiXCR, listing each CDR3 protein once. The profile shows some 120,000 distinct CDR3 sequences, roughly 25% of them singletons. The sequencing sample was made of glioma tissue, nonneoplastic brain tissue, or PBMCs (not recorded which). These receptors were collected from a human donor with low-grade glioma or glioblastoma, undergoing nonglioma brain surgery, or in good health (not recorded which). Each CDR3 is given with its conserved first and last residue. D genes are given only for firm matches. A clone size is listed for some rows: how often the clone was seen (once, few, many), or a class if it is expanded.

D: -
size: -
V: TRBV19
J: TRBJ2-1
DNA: TGTGCCAGTAGTACACCCATGTTAGATGAGCAGTTCTTC
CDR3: CASSTPMLDEQFF

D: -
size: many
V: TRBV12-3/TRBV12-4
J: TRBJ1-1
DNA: TGTGCCAGCAGTTTAAGAGGGACACTGAACACTGAAGCTTTCTTT
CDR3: CASSLRGTLNTEAFF

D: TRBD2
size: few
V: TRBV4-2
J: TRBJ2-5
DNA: TGTGCCAGCAGCCAAGGCGGGGGAGAGACCCAGTACTTC
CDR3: CASSQGGGETQYF

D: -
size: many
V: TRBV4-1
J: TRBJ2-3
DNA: TGCGCCAGCAGCCAAGAAACTACCCAGGTTGGAGATACGCAGTATTTT
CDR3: CASSQETTQVGDTQYF

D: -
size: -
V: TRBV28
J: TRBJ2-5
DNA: TGTGCCAGCAGCCCAGTCTTTCGGAGGGGCAAAGAGACACAGCACTTC
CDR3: CASSPVFRRGKETQHF

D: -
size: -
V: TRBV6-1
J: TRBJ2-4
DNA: TGTGCCAGCAGCCCGGCTAGGGTAGGCGGAAACATTCAGTACTTC
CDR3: CASSPARVGGNIQYF

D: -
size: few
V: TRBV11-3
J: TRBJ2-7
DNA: TGTGCCAGCAGCTTAAGTAATAACGAGCAGTACTTC
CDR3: CASSLSNNEQYF

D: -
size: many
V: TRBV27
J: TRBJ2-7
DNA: TGTGCCAGCAGTTTAGCCAGGGAGGTTCACGAGCAGTACTTC
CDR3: CASSLAREVHEQYF

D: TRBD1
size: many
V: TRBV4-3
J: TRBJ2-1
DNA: TGCGCCAGCAGCCAAGATCCCGGGACAGGGGGCAATGAGCAGTTCTTC
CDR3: CASSQDPGTGGNEQFF

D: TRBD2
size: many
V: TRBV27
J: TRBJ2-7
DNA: TGTGCCAGCAGTTTAGCGGGAGGGCCGATTCAAAACGAGCAGTACTTC
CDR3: CASSLAGGPIQNEQYF

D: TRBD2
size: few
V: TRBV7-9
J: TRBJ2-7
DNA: TGTGCCAGCAGCTTGGCAGCGGGGCGGACGGGGCTTTCCTACGAGCAGTACTTC
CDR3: CASSLAAGRTGLSYEQYF

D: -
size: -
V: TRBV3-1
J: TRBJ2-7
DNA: TGTGCCAGCAGCCAAGGTCGGACAACGGCCCCTGAGCAGTACTTC
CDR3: CASSQGRTTAPEQYF

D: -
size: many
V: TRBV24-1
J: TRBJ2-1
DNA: TGTGCCACCAGTAGATTAGCGGCCGCAGACAATGAGCAGTTCTTC
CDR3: CATSRLAAADNEQFF

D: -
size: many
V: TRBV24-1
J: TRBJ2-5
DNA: TGTGCCACCAGTGATTTGGAGACCCAGTACTTC
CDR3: CATSDLETQYF

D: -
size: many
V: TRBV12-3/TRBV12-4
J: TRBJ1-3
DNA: TGTGCCAGCACCCTGGGTGGAAACACCATATATTTT
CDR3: CASTLGGNTIYF

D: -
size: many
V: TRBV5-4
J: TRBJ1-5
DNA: TGTGCCAGCAGCTTGAAGCTCTTCTATAGCAATCAGCCCCAGCATTTT
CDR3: CASSLKLFYSNQPQHF

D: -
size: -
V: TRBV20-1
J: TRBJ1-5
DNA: TGCAGTGCTAGGGATCACGGAGCTCTGAGCAATCAGCCCCATCATTTT
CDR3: CSARDHGALSNQPHHF

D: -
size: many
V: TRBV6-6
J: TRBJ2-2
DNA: TGTGCCAGCAGTTACCCCGACAGAACCGGGGAGCTGTTTTTT
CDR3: CASSYPDRTGELFF

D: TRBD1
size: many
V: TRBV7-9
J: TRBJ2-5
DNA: TGTGCCAGCAGCCTATCGGGACAGGGAATGGAGACCCAGTACTTC
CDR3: CASSLSGQGMETQYF

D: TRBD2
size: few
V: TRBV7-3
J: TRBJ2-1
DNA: TGTGCCAGCAGCTCGGGACTAGCGGGCCCCTACAATGAGCAGTTCTTC
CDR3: CASSSGLAGPYNEQFF

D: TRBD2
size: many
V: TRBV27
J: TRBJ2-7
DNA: TGTGCCAGCAGTCCCGGACTAGCAATAACCTACGAGCAGTACTTC
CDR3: CASSPGLAITYEQYF

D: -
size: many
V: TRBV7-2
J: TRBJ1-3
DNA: TGTGCCAGCAGCGGACAGAGCTCTGGAAACACCATATATTTT
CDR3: CASSGQSSGNTIYF

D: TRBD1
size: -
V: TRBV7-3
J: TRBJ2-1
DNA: TGTGCCAGCAGCTGGGACAGGGGGGGATTCGATGAGCAGCTCTTC
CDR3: CASSWDRGGFDEQLF

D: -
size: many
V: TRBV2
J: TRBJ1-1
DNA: TGTGCCAGCAGTGGGGTCCCGGGCGACACTGAAGCTTTCTTT
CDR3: CASSGVPGDTEAFF

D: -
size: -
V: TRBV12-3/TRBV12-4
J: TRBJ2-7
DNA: TGTGCCAGCAGTTTTTCTTTCGCCGCCTCGAGCTCCTACGAGCAGTACTTC
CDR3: CASSFSFAASSSYEQYF

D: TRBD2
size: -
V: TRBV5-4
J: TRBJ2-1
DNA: TGTGCCAGCAGCACGGGACTAGCGGGATTCGTAGAACACAATGAGCAGTTCTTC
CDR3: CASSTGLAGFVEHNEQFF

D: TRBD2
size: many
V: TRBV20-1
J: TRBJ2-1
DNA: TGCAGTGCCGAAACGACCGGCGGGAGGGCCAAGGGGTCCTACAATGAGCAGTTCTTC
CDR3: CSAETTGGRAKGSYNEQFF

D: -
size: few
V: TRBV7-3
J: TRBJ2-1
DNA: TGTGCCAGCAGCCCCGTCGGTAGCGATGCCTACAATGAGCAGTTCTTC
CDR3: CASSPVGSDAYNEQFF

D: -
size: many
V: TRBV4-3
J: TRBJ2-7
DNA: TGCGCCAGCAGCCCCTCGTGGGGTTCCTCCTACGAGCAGTACTTC
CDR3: CASSPSWGSSYEQYF

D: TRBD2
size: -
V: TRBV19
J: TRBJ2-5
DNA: TGTGCCAGTAGTATAGATCATCGGACTAGCGGGGCGTACCAAGAGACCCAGTACTTC
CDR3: CASSIDHRTSGAYQETQYF

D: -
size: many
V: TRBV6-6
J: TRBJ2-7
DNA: TGTGCCAGCAGTTACCCGCCACCCGAGCGAGATTACTCCTACGAGCAGTACTTC
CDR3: CASSYPPPERDYSYEQYF

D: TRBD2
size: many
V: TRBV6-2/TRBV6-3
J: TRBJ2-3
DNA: TGTGCCAGCAGTTACTCTGGCGCGGGAGCTTTTGCAGATACGCAGTATTTT
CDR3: CASSYSGAGAFADTQYF

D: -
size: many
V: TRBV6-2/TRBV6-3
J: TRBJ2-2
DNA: TGTGCCAGCAGTTACAGGGCCCCCACCGGGGAGCTGTTTTTT
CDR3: CASSYRAPTGELFF

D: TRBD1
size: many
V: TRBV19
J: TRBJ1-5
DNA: TGTGCCAGTAGTATCGAGGGACAGACTAGCAATCAGCCCCAGCATTTT
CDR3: CASSIEGQTSNQPQHF

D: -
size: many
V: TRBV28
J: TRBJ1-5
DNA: TGTGCCAGCAGTTCCCCTGGCTTTCGGATGGGGAATCAGCCCCAGCATTTT
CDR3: CASSSPGFRMGNQPQHF

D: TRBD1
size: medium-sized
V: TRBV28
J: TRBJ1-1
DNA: TGTGCCAGCAGTTTAAGACAGGGGAGGATGAACACTGAAGCTTTCTTT
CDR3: CASSLRQGRMNTEAFF

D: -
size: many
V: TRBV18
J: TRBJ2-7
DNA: TGTGCCAGCTCACCTGAGCCAGCGGCCTACGAGCAGTACTTC
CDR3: CASSPEPAAYEQYF

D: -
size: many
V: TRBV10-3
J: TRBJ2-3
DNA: TGTGCCATCAGTGAGAGGGACAAAACAGATACGCAGTATTTT
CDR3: CAISERDKTDTQYF

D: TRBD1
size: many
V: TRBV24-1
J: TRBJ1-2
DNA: TGTGCCACCAGTGATCCGGACAGGTCGAACTATGGCTACACCTTC
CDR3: CATSDPDRSNYGYTF

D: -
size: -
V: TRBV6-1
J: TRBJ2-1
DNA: TGTGCCATCAGTGAAGCTGACAGGGAGGTCGATGAGCAGTTCTTC
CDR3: CAISEADREVDEQFF

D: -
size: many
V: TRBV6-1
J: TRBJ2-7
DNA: TGTGCCAGCAGTGAAGGGGGGAGGGGGAGCTACGAGCAGTACTTC
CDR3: CASSEGGRGSYEQYF

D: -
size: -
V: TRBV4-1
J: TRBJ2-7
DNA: TGCGCCAGCAGCCAAGATCTGAAGGTCGCCGGCTACGAGCAGTACTTC
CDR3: CASSQDLKVAGYEQYF

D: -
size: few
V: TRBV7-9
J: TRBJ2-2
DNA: TGTGCCAGCAGCTTGGGGCAGTCGAACACCGGGGAGCTGTTTTTT
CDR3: CASSLGQSNTGELFF